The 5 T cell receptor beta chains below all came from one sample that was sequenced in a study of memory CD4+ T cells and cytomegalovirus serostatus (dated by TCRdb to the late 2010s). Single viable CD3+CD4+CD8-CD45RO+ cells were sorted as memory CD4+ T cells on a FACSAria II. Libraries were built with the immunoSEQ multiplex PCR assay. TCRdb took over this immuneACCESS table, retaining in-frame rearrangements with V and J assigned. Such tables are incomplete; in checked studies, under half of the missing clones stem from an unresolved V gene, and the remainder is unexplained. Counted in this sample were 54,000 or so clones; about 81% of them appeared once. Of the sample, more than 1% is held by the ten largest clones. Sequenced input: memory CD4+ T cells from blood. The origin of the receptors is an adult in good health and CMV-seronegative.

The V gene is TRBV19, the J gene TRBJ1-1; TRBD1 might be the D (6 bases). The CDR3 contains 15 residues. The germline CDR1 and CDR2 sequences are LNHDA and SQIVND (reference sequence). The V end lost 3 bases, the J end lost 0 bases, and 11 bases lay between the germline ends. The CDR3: CASSMGSGVNTEAFF. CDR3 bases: TGTGCCAGTAGTATGGGGTCAGGGGTGAACACTGAAGCTTTCTTT.

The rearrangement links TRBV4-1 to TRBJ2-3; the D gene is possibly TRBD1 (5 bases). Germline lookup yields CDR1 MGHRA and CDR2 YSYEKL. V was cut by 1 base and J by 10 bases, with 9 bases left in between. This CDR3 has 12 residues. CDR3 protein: CASSQGQGPQYF. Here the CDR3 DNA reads TGCGCCAGCAGCCAAGGGCAGGGTCCGCAGTATTTT.

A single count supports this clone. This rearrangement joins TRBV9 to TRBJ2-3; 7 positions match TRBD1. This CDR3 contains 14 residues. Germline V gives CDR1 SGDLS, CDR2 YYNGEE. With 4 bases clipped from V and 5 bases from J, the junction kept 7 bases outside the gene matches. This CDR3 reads CASSPGTAKDTQYF. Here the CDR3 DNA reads TGTGCCAGCAGCCCCGGGACAGCTAAAGATACGCAGTATTTT.

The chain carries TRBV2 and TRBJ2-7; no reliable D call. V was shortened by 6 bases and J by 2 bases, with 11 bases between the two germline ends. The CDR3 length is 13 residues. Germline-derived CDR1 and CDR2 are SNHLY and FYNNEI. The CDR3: CASRMAPPYEQYF. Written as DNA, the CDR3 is TGTGCCAGCAGAATGGCCCCCCCCTACGAGCAGTACTTC.

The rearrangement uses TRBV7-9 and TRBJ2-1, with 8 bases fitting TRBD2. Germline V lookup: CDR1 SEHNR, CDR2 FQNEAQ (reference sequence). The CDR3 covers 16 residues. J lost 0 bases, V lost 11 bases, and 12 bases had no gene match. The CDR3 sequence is CAADGRARSSYNEQFF. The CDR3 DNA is TGTGCCGCGGACGGGAGGGCCCGAAGCTCCTACAATGAGCAGTTCTTC.